The present TCR beta chain was sequenced within a study of shared clonotypes between healthy human individuals. This table comes from immunoSEQ multiplex PCR, and its TCRdb copy is limited to in-frame clones, with some not included. The table has approximately 2,000,000 clones, roughly 93% seen once. Naive CD8 cells lacked CD45RO, underwent positive selection for CCR7 and left out terminally differentiated effector memory CD45RA+ cells. From germline, CDR1 is SGHDT and CDR2 YYEEEE. The V gene end was trimmed by 3 bases and the J gene end by 7 bases; junction bases not matched to a gene: 4. The CDR3 is 13 residues long.

The sequence derives from a man younger than 35 in good health. Some clones in this sample may be carry-over from other donors' samples. The sample taken for sequencing was naive CD8+ T cells from PBMCs. The V and J genes are TRBV5-6 and TRBJ1-1, with TRBD1 matching 9 bases. The CDR3 coding sequence is TGTGCCAGCAGCTGGGGGACAGGGAATGAAGCTTTCTTT. It codes for CASSWGTGNEAFF.